These 12 T cell receptor beta chains came from one sample sequenced in a study of shared clonotypes between healthy human individuals. Generated by immunoSEQ multiplex PCR, the TCRdb table keeps only in-frame clones and is missing some. The table lists about 2.3 million clones, just over 90% of them singletons, with under 0.45% in the top ten. What was sequenced was naive CD4+ T cells from PBMCs. The subset denotes: CD45RA+ positively selected. The receptors originated from a man aged 18 to 30 in good health. Some clones in this sample may be carry-over from other donors' samples.

As concerns this clone: The same CDR3 arises from other DNA sequences in this sample as well. V is TRBV28 and J is TRBJ1-5; unclear D gene. Trimming took off 6 bases at V and 3 bases at J, with 12 bases between the two ends. CDR1 MDHEN and CDR2 SYDVKM come from the germline V gene. CDR3 length equals 14 residues. The CDR3 coding sequence is TGTGCCAGCAGCCTTGGCCAGTTCAATCAGCCCCAGCATTTT. Its protein product is CASSLGQFNQPQHF.

This clone was picked up a small number of times. Distinct nucleotide sequences in the sample also encode this CDR3. The chain employs TRBV5-1 and TRBJ1-1; tentative D call: TRBD1 (5 bases). This CDR3 region has 14 residues. Trimming took 1 base from V and 1 from J, leaving 8 bases between them. Germline loops: CDR1 SGHRS, CDR2 YFSETQ. CDR3 in DNA: TGCGCCAGCAGCTTGACTACAGGGAACACTGAAGCTTTCTTT. This translates into CASSLTTGNTEAFF.

J is TRBJ2-7 and V is TRBV28, with 8 bases that match TRBD2. Trimming took 2 bases from V and 2 from J; bases not matched to a gene: 8. The germline CDR1 and CDR2 sequences are MDHEN and SYDVKM. The CDR3 runs 16 residues. CDR3 sequence (DNA): TGTGCCAGCAGTTTAACGGGAGGGAAGTCCCCCTACGAGCAGTACTTC. Residues: CASSLTGGKSPYEQYF.

The chain carries TRBV7-2 and TRBJ2-3; D is undetermined. The germline V gene encodes CDR1 SGHTA and CDR2 FQGNSA. The CDR3 runs to 14 residues. Deletions cut 3 bases from V and 4 bases from J, with 11 bases between. The CDR3 spells CASSFAEGSDTQYF. Here the CDR3 DNA reads TGTGCCAGCAGCTTCGCAGAAGGGTCAGATACGCAGTATTTT.

The chain recombines TRBV4-1 with TRBJ1-2; D perhaps matches TRBD1 (5 bases). Trimming left V 4 bases short and J 2 bases short, with 23 bases between. This CDR3 comprises 18 residues. Germline CDR1 and CDR2: MGHRA and YSYEKL. As DNA, the CDR3 is TGCGCCAGCAGCCTTCCCGTCATCAGGGCGGATTCAAACTATGGCTACACCTTC. Translated, it gives CASSLPVIRADSNYGYTF.

Here the CDR3 reads CARGDLSYEQYF. DNA for the CDR3: TGTGCCAGGGGGGACCTCTCCTACGAGCAGTACTTC. This chain links TRBV2 with TRBJ2-7, with D possibly called TRBD1 or TRBD2 (5 bases each). The CDR3 loop spans 12 amino acids. Germline V CDR1 and CDR2: SNHLY, FYNNEI. V shed 9 bases and J shed 0 bases, with 9 bases lying between them.

The chain carries TRBV28 and TRBJ2-1, with TRBD2 matching over 7 bases. With V trimmed by 5 bases and J by 2 bases, 9 bases remained unmatched. CDR1 and CDR2 (germline): MDHEN, SYDVKM. The CDR3 runs 16 residues. As DNA, the CDR3 is TGTGCCAGCAGTGGGTCCTTCGCGGGAGCCTACAATGAGCAGTTCTTC. Protein sequence: CASSGSFAGAYNEQFF.

V gene TRBV4-2 combines with J gene TRBJ1-6, with 9 bases identical to TRBD1. The CDR3 runs to 19 residues. In germline, CDR1 is LGHNA, CDR2 YNFKEQ. V trimming: 2 bases; J trimming: 8 bases; junction bases outside the gene matches: 16. CDR3 nucleotide sequence: TGTGCCAGCAGCCAACCAAAACAATCCGGGACAGGGTCTTATTCACCCCTCCACTTT. This sequence encodes CASSQPKQSGTGSYSPLHF.

The genes are TRBV28 and TRBJ1-1; D is ambiguous. CDR1 and CDR2 (germline): MDHEN, SYDVKM. Deletions cut 5 bases from V and 1 base from J, with 5 bases between. The CDR3 spans 12 residues. The CDR3 here is CASSVRNTEAFF. The CDR3 DNA is TGTGCCAGCAGTGTCAGGAACACTGAAGCTTTCTTT.

About this clone: The same CDR3 also results from other DNA sequences found in this sample. The rearrangement uses TRBV7-9 and TRBJ2-7; D is unresolved. CDR3 length: 11 residues. Germline loops: CDR1 SEHNR, CDR2 FQNEAQ (reference sequence). Trimming pared 3 bases from V and 3 bases from J, leaving 3 bases between. The CDR3 sequence: CASSLLYEQYF. The CDR3 DNA follows: TGTGCCAGCAGCTTGCTCTACGAGCAGTACTTC.

This clone was detected once. The gene calls are TRBV4-1 and TRBJ2-1; 7 nucleotides agree with TRBD2. The CDR3 has 16 amino acids. The germline V gene has CDR1 MGHRA and CDR2 YSYEKL. After removal of 1 base from V and 7 bases from J, the junction contained 10 bases not matched to a gene. The CDR3 loop reads CASSQAEGGPVNEQFF. CDR3 coding DNA: TGCGCCAGCAGCCAAGCGGAGGGAGGGCCTGTAAATGAGCAGTTCTTC.

Written as DNA, the CDR3 is TGTGCCACCAGCAGAGATATGGGGGCTGGAAACACCATATATTTT. Residues: CATSRDMGAGNTIYF. V is TRBV15 and J is TRBJ1-3, with a tentative D call TRBD1 (5 bases). Trimming shortened V by 0 bases and J by 2 bases, and 8 bases separated the two germline ends. Looked up from germline, CDR1 is LNHNV and CDR2 is YYDKDF (reference sequence). The CDR3 covers 15 residues.